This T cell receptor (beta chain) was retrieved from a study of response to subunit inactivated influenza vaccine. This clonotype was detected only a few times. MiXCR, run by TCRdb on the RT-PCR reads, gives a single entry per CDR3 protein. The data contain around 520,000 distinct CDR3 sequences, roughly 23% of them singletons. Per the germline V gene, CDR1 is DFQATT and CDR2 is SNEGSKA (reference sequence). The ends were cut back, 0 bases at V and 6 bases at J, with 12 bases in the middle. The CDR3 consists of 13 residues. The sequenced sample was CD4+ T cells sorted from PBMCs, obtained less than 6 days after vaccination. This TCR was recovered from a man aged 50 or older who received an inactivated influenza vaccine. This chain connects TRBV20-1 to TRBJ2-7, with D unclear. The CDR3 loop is CSARDMINGEQYF. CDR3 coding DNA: TGCAGTGCTAGAGATATGATTAACGGCGAGCAGTACTTC.